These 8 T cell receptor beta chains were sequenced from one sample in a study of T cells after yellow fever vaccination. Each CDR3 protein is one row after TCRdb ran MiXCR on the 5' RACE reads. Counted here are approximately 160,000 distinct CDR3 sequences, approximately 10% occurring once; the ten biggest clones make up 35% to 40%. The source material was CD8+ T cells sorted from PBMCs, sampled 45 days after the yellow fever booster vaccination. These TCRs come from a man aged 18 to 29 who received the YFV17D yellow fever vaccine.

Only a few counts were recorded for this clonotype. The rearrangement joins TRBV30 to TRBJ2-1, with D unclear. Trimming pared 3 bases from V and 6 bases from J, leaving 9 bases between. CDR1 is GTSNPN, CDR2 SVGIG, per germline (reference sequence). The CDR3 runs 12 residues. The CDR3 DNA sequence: TGTGCCTGGAGCTTAACAGTCAATGAGCAGTTCTTC. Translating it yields CAWSLTVNEQFF.

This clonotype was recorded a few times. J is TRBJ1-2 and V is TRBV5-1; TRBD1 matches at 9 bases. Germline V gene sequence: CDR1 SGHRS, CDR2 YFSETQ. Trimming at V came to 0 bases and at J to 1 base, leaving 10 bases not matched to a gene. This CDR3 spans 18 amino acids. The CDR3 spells CASSLGPGQGPINYGYTF. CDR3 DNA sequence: TGCGCCAGCAGCTTGGGTCCGGGACAGGGACCGATTAACTATGGCTACACCTTC.

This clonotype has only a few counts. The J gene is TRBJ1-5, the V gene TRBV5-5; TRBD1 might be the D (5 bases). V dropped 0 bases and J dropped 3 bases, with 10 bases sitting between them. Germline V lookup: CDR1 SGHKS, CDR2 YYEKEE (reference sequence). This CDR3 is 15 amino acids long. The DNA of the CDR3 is TGTGCCAGCAGCTTGGTGGGGCAGCTCAATCAGCCCCAGCATTTT. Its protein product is CASSLVGQLNQPQHF.

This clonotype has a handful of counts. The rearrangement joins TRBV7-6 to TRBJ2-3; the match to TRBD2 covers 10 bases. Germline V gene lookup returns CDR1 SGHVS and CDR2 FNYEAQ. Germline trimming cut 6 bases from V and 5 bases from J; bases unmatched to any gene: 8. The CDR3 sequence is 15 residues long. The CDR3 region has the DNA TGTGCCAGCAGTGAAGCGGGGGGGTTTGGAGATACGCAGTATTTT. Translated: CASSEAGGFGDTQYF. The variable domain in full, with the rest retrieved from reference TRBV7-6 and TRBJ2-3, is GAGVSQSPRYKVTKRGQDVALRCDPISGHVSLYWYRQALGQGPEFLTYFNYEAQQDKSGLPNDRFSAERPEGSISTLTIQRTEQRDSAMYRCASSEAGGFGDTQYFGPGTRLTVL.

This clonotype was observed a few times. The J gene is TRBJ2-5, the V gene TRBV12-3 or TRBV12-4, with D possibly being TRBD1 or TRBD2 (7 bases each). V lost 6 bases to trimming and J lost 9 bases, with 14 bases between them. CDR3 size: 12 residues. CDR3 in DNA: TGTGCCAGCAGCCCAGGGGGGGCGGCCCAGTACTTC. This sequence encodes CASSPGGAAQYF.

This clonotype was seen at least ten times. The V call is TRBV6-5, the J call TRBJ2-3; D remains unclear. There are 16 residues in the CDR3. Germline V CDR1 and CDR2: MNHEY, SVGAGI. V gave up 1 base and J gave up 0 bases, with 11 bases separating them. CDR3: CASSYLAGESTDTQYF. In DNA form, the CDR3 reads TGTGCCAGCAGTTACTTGGCAGGCGAAAGCACAGATACGCAGTATTTT.

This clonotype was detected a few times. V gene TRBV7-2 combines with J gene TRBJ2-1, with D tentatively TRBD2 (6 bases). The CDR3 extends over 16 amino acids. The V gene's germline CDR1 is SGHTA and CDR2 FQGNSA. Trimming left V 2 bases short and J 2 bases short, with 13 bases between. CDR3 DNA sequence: TGTGCCAGCAGCTTAAGTTGGCGGGGCCCCTACAATGAGCAGTTCTTC. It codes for CASSLSWRGPYNEQFF.

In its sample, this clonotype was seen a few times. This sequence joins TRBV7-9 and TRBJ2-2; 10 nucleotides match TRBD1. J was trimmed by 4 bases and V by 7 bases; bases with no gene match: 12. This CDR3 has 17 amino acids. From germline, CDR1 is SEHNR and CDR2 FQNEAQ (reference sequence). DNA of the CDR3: TGTGCCAGCACCACGCCCCGACAGGGGGCGCTCACCGGGGAGCTGTTTTTT. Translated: CASTTPRQGALTGELFF.